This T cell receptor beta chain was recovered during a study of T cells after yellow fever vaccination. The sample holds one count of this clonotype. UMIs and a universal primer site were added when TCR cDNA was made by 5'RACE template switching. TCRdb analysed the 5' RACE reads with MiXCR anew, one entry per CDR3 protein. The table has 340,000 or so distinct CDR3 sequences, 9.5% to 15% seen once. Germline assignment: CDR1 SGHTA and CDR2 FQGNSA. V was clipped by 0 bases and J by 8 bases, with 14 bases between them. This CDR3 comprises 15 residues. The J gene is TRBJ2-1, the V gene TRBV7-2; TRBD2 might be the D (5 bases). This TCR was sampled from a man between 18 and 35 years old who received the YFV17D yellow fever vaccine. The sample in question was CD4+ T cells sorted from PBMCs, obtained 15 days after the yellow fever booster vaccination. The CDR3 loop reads CASSLALASLYEQFF. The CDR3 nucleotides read TGTGCCAGCAGCTTAGCCCTAGCCTCTCTCTATGAGCAGTTCTTC.